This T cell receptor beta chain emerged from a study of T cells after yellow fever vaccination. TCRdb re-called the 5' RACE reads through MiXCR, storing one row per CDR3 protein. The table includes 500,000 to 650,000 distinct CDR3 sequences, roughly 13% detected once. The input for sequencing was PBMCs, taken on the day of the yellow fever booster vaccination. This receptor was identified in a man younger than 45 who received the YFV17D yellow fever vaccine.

CDR3 in amino acids: CASSFVTSGHEQFF. CDR3 nucleotide sequence: TGTGCCAGCAGCTTTGTCACTAGCGGTCATGAGCAGTTCTTC. The chain is built from TRBV5-5 and TRBJ2-1, with 8 nucleotides matching TRBD2. The trim removed 2 bases at V and 8 bases at J, leaving 6 bases unmatched. This CDR3 is 14 amino acids long. Germline V lookup: CDR1 SGHKS, CDR2 YYEKEE (reference sequence). Variable domain in full (rest from reference TRBV5-5 and TRBJ2-1): DAGVTQSPTHLIKTRGQQVTLRCSPISGHKSVSWYQQVLGQGPQFIFQYYEKEERGRGNFPDRFSARQFPNYSSELNVNALLLGDSALYLCASSFVTSGHEQFFGPGTRLTVL.